This record covers a single T cell receptor (beta chain). Its matching antigen is unknown. The CDR3 contains 14 residues. Trimming removed 4 bases at V and 4 bases at J, with 14 bases between. Per germline, CDR1 SGDLS and CDR2 YYNGEE. Uncontrolled infections, other autoimmune diseases, pregnancy or lactation barred patients from enrollment. Serum thyroxine and TRAb, along with clinical symptoms, thyroid ultrasound and orbital computed tomography, were what diagnosis relied on. These data belong to a study of Graves' ophthalmopathy and Graves' hyperthyroidism. General study points: Forecasting of ophthalmopathy progression by the model achieved almost 71% sensitivity and around 77% specificity. Distinction of ophthalmopathy from stable hyperthyroidism by a 13-signature model reached nearly 90% sensitivity and 81.08% specificity.

TCR beta CDR3 amplification used RNA transcripts. The authors performed first-round RT-PCR with HTBI primers and then a second-round multiplex PCR. TCRdb re-derived calls from the multiplex PCR reads in MiXCR, one entry per CDR3 protein. This sample carries approximately 45,000 distinct CDR3 sequences, about 50% of them seen once, and the ten largest clones take around 23%. Source material: peripheral blood. The clonotype comes from an adult man with Graves' ophthalmopathy. The chain uses TRBV9 and TRBJ2-5, with no clear D. The CDR3 sequence: CASSLANRGETQYF. As DNA, the CDR3 is TGTGCCAGCAGCTTGGCCAACAGAGGAGAGACCCAGTACTTC. The variable domain in full, completed from reference TRBV9 and TRBJ2-5, reads DSGVTQTPKHLITATGQRVTLRCSPRSGDLSVYWYQQSLDQGLQFLIQYYNGEERAKGNILERFSAQQFPDLHSELNLSSLELGDSALYFCASSLANRGETQYFGPGTRLLVL.